These 27 T cell receptor beta chains were all obtained from the same sample, sequenced in a study of metastatic and nonmetastatic thyroid tumors. Using MiXCR, TCRdb re-called clones from the PCR reads. The sample has 45,000 or so clones, roughly 4% seen once; the top ten hold roughly 9.8%. Thyroid surgery took place with no prior treatment in any patient. The specimen sequenced was blood. These receptors all come from a female donor with papillary thyroid cancer or a benign thyroid nodule (not recorded which). Some clones in this sample may be carry-over from other donors' samples.

This clone turned up a few times. The CDR3 nucleotides read TGTGCCTGGAAACTCCCAGGGGTCAACATCTACACCTTC. It is translated as CAWKLPGVNIYTF. The chain recombines TRBV30 with TRBJ1-2; TRBD1 might be the D (6 bases). Germline loops: CDR1 GTSNPN, CDR2 SVGIG (reference sequence). Deletions cut 4 bases from V and 10 bases from J, with 19 bases between. The CDR3 extends over 13 amino acids.

This clone was seen many times. The gene calls are TRBV29-1 and TRBJ2-1; the match to TRBD2 covers 8 bases. The V gene end was trimmed by 0 bases and the J gene end by 7 bases; junction bases not matched to a gene: 11. This CDR3 has 16 residues. Germline CDR1 and CDR2: SQVTM and ANQGSEA. CDR3 sequence (DNA): TGCAGCGTTGAAGATTCGGGAGGGAGGGCCGAAAATGAGCAGTTCTTC. Translated: CSVEDSGGRAENEQFF.

This clone was counted at least ten times. The chain couples TRBV2 to TRBJ2-5; D gene ambiguous. The CDR3 consists of 12 residues. With 5 bases removed from V and 3 bases from J, the gap between germline ends came to 7 bases. Germline CDR1 reads SNHLY; CDR2 reads FYNNEI. As DNA, the CDR3 is TGTGCCAGCAGTAGCAGAAAAGAGACCCAGTACTTC. Residues: CASSSRKETQYF.

As regards this clone: Possible read error: a much larger clone is one base away. Likely a read error: the CDR3 ends without its conserved phenylalanine or tryptophan. J is TRBJ2-1 and V is TRBV24-1; 9 bases line up with TRBD1. Germline V lookup: CDR1 KGHDR, CDR2 SFDVKD. The CDR3 covers 14 residues. Trimming at V came to 7 bases and at J to 4 bases, leaving 4 bases not matched to a gene. The CDR3 DNA reads as TGTGCCACCAGAGGGACAGGGAATTACAATGAGCAGTTCCTC. Residues: CATRGTGNYNEQFL.

This clone was recorded many times. The chain is built from TRBV11-3 and TRBJ1-1; D is unclear. The V and J ends lost 4 bases and 3 bases respectively, with 15 bases between them. CDR1 and CDR2 from the germline V gene are SGHNT and YENEEA. The CDR3 is made up of 15 amino acids. The DNA of the CDR3 is TGTGCCAGCAGCTCGTACCCCGGGATCTACACTGAAGCTTTCTTT. This sequence encodes CASSSYPGIYTEAFF.

The V call is TRBV7-9, the J call TRBJ1-4; D possibly corresponds to TRBD1 (5 bases). This CDR3 comprises 14 residues. Trimming stripped 7 bases from V and 4 bases from J, with 13 bases between. Germline CDR1 SEHNR, CDR2 FQNEAQ (reference sequence). The CDR3 DNA reads TGTGCCAGCATGGGAGACGGGGGTAATGAAAAACTGTTTTTT. It translates to CASMGDGGNEKLFF.

The CDR3 is CASSVEYRLGELFF. The CDR3 nucleotides read TGTGCCAGCAGCGTAGAGTACCGCCTCGGGGAGCTGTTTTTT. V and J are TRBV9 and TRBJ2-2; D not resolved. Deletions cut 0 bases from V and 7 bases from J, with 10 bases between. The CDR3 has 14 residues. Germline V gives CDR1 SGDLS, CDR2 YYNGEE.

About this clone: Just one base apart from a much larger clone, this may be a read error. The chain joins TRBV11-1 to TRBJ2-5, with D tentatively TRBD1 or TRBD2 (5 bases each). CDR1 is SGHAT, CDR2 FQDESV, per germline (reference sequence). The CDR3 covers 14 residues. V shed 0 bases and J shed 5 bases, with 10 bases lying between them. The CDR3 spells CASSLARERETQYF. CDR3 DNA: TGTGCCAGCAGCTTAGCCAGGGAGCGCGAGACCCAGTACTTC.

This clone was found many times. This chain connects TRBV7-9 to TRBJ2-7, with D maybe TRBD1 (6 bases). Germline V gene sequence: CDR1 SEHNR, CDR2 FQNEAQ (reference sequence). V was clipped by 1 base and J by 3 bases, with 7 bases between them. This CDR3 comprises 13 residues. For the CDR3, the DNA is TGTGCCAGCAGCTTAGAAGGGGGCTACGAGCAGTACTTC. It translates to CASSLEGGYEQYF.

A few counts support this clone. The chain recombines TRBV27 with TRBJ2-5; TRBD2 might be the D (6 bases). Germline values: CDR1 MNHEY, CDR2 SMNVEV (reference sequence). This CDR3 has 14 residues. CDR3 amino acids: CDRSPGGAQETQYF. The CDR3 nucleotides are TGTGACAGAAGTCCCGGCGGGGCCCAAGAGACCCAGTACTTC.

On this clone itself: One end of the junction does not line up with germline, which may come from a read error. The chain has TRBV6-2 or TRBV6-3 and TRBJ1-3; a possible D gene is TRBD1 (5 bases). The CDR3 consists of 15 residues. Germline V gives CDR1 MNHEY, CDR2 SVGEGT. CDR3 DNA: TGTGCCAGCACCCGCTCATCAGGGTCTGGAAACGCCATATATTTT. Its protein is CASTRSSGSGNAIYF.

The table lists this clone with many counts. J is TRBJ1-3 and V is TRBV12-5; D uncertain. Trimming pared 5 bases from V and 4 bases from J, leaving 9 bases between. There are 13 residues in the CDR3. The germline V gene encodes CDR1 LGHNT and CDR2 FRNRAP. The CDR3 region is CASGLQSGNTIYF. The CDR3 DNA reads TGTGCTAGTGGTCTGCAATCCGGAAACACCATATATTTT.

This clone was picked up a small number of times. The rearrangement joins TRBV6-4 to TRBJ2-7; TRBD2 aligns across 10 bases. This CDR3 spans 15 amino acids. Germline CDR1 and CDR2: MRHNA and SNTAGT. V shed 3 bases and J 2 bases; nucleotides not matched to a gene: 4. In DNA form, the CDR3 reads TGTGCCAGCAGTGATAAGCTAGCGGGGGCCTACGAGCAGTACTTC. This encodes CASSDKLAGAYEQYF.

This clone was found a few times. The V call is TRBV6-2 or TRBV6-3, the J call TRBJ1-1; D might be TRBD1 (6 bases). Germline V lookup: CDR1 MNHEY, CDR2 SVGEGT. V lost 4 bases and J 6 bases, leaving 12 bases between the germline ends. This CDR3 contains 13 residues. The CDR3 DNA reads TGTGCCAGCAGTTCTACAGGGTTGGCTGAAGCTTTCTTT. Translating gives CASSSTGLAEAFF.

This clone occurred a few times. One end of the junction is discordant with germline, which a read error may explain. This chain links TRBV6-1 with TRBJ2-2, with D tentatively TRBD2 (5 bases). Germline-derived CDR1 and CDR2 are MNHNS and SASEGT. This CDR3 is built from 13 residues. This CDR3 is CASSEANTGELLF. CDR3 DNA: TGTGCCAGCAGTGAAGCAAACACCGGGGAGCTGCTTTTT.

By sample fraction, this clone is medium-sized (0.01 to 0.1%). This chain connects TRBV6-5 to TRBJ1-2, with D perhaps TRBD1 (5 bases). Trimming cost V 2 bases and J 10 bases, with 11 bases left between them. The CDR3 is 12 residues long. CDR1 and CDR2 from the germline V gene are MNHEY and SVGAGI. The CDR3 reads CASSYPGVDYTF. The CDR3 DNA is TGTGCCAGCAGTTACCCGGGGGTCGACTACACCTTC.

This clone was seen many times. J is TRBJ2-5 and V is TRBV4-1; the D gene is possibly TRBD2 (5 bases). The length of the CDR3 is 14 residues. Trimming left V 1 base short and J 5 bases short, with 11 bases between. Germline CDR1 is MGHRA and CDR2 is YSYEKL. CDR3 bases: TGCGCCAGCAGCCAAGGAGGGTTTGAGGAGACCCAGTACTTC. Translation gives CASSQGGFEETQYF.

This clone was seen ten or more times. The J gene is TRBJ2-7, the V gene TRBV7-9; no definite D call. CDR1 is SEHNR, CDR2 FQNEAQ, per germline (reference sequence). The CDR3 has 13 residues. Trimming stripped 1 base from V and 5 bases from J, with 9 bases between. DNA of the CDR3: TGTGCCAGCAGCTTAGGTAGTAACGACGAGCAGTACTTC. It encodes CASSLGSNDEQYF.

This clone has a count of ten or more. A read error is possible here, since a much larger clone lies one base away. The chain combines TRBV7-8 with TRBJ2-7; 8 positions agree with TRBD2. CDR3 size: 14 residues. Trimming removed 5 bases from V and 4 bases from J; junction bases left unmatched: 7. Germline CDR1 SGHVS, CDR2 FQNEAQ. CDR3 sequence: CASSPREAQYEQYF. The CDR3 DNA is TGTGCCAGCAGCCCGCGGGAGGCTCAATACGAGCAGTACTTC. Full variable domain (remainder filled in from reference TRBV7-8 and TRBJ2-7): GAGVSQSPRYKVAKRGQDVALRCDPISGHVSLFWYQQALGQGPEFLTYFQNEAQLDKSGLPSDRFFAERPEGSVSTLKIQRTQQEDSAVYLCASSPREAQYEQYFGPGTRLTVT.

This clone showed up many times. V usage is TRBV20-1 and J usage is TRBJ2-1, with 7 bases lining up with TRBD2. Germline V CDR1 and CDR2: DFQATT, SNEGSKA (reference sequence). The junction had 12 bases not matched to a gene; V was cut back by 3 bases and J by 4 bases. The CDR3 is 16 amino acids. CDR3 coding DNA: TGCAGTGCTAGGGTTTTTAGGGCGGGGGAGTACAATGAGCAGTTCTTC. It translates to CSARVFRAGEYNEQFF.

This clone was detected many times. The rearrangement uses TRBV9 and TRBJ2-1; TRBD2 might be the D (6 bases). CDR3 length equals 17 residues. Trimming took off 7 bases at V and 4 bases at J, with 24 bases between the two ends. Germline V CDR1 and CDR2: SGDLS, YYNGEE. This chain's CDR3 is CASAGYHPGSGYNEQFF. The CDR3, as DNA: TGTGCCAGCGCAGGGTACCACCCTGGTAGCGGATACAATGAGCAGTTCTTC.

The CDR3 sequence is CAASSIDGYYGYTF. In DNA, the CDR3 is TGTGCCGCCAGTAGTATCGACGGATACTATGGCTACACCTTC. The chain carries TRBV19 and TRBJ1-2; no definite D call. Germline V lookup: CDR1 LNHDA, CDR2 SQIVND (reference sequence). The CDR3 spans 14 residues. Trimming took off 11 bases at V and 3 bases at J, with 19 bases between the two ends.

This clone has only a few counts. The rearrangement links TRBV5-1 to TRBJ2-1, with 11 bases identical to TRBD2. Germline lookup yields CDR1 SGHRS and CDR2 YFSETQ. This CDR3 spans 16 amino acids. The V and J ends lost 6 bases and 4 bases, in that order; junction bases with no gene match: 9. The CDR3 DNA follows: TGCGCCAGCACTTCCGTCGGGACTAGCGGTTACAATGAGCAGTTCTTC. Translating it yields CASTSVGTSGYNEQFF.

This clone was seen only a few times. The chain employs TRBV6-1 and TRBJ1-3, with 7 bases matching TRBD1. The V segment lost 8 bases and the J segment 3 bases; nucleotides outside the gene matches: 13. CDR1 and CDR2 (germline): MNHNS, SASEGT. This CDR3 has 16 amino acids. Here the CDR3 DNA reads TGTGCCAGCGCAATTACGAGGACAGGTATTGGAAACACCATATATTTT. Amino acid sequence: CASAITRTGIGNTIYF.

This clone came up many times. The V gene is TRBV6-1, the J gene TRBJ2-7; the D is unclear. Between the trimmed V and J ends, which lost 7 bases and 2 bases, there was a span of 9 bases. The germline V gene encodes CDR1 MNHNS and CDR2 SASEGT. The CDR3 is 12 residues long. CDR3 sequence: CASKATPYEQYF. Written as DNA, the CDR3 is TGTGCCAGCAAGGCTACCCCCTACGAGCAGTACTTC.

In its sample, this clone is medium-sized. The chain combines TRBV6-1 with TRBJ1-2; maybe TRBD1 (5 bases). Germline CDR1 MNHNS, CDR2 SASEGT. V dropped 1 base and J dropped 10 bases, with 19 bases sitting between them. CDR3 size: 15 residues. The CDR3 spells CASSEGGGDYYFYTF. The CDR3 bases are TGTGCCAGCAGTGAAGGGGGAGGGGACTACTACTTCTACACCTTC.

Remarks on this clone: One base away lies a much larger clone, so this may be a sequencing read error. J is TRBJ2-5 and V is TRBV2; possibly TRBD1 or TRBD2 for D (6 bases each). Germline CDR1 and CDR2: SNHLY and FYNNEI. Deletions cut 1 base from V and 5 bases from J, with 14 bases between. This CDR3 region has 15 residues. The CDR3 sequence is CASSEDARGGETQYF. CDR3 DNA: TGTGCCAGCAGTGAAGACGCGAGAGGGGGGGAGACCCAGTACTTC.